This TCR beta chain appears in the sequencing data of a study of T cells in Graves' hyperthyroidism and ophthalmopathy. Overall study results and limits: Most expanded thyroid clonotypes above 0.001 recurred in blood.

The PBMCs were taken from approximately 9 ml of fresh peripheral blood. This clonotype was observed a few times. Its matching antigen is unknown. Germline V gene lookup returns CDR1 DFQATT and CDR2 SNEGSKA (reference sequence). After removal of 6 bases from V and 2 bases from J, the junction contained 9 bases not matched to a gene. The CDR3 loop spans 14 amino acids. Amplified regions were TCR beta CDR3 sequences from RNA transcripts. TCR CDR3 underwent first-round RT-PCR with the HTBI primer set. TCRdb reanalysed the multiplex PCR reads using MiXCR and keeps one entry per CDR3 protein. This repertoire shows over 700,000 distinct CDR3 sequences, around 20% found once; its top ten account for approximately 15%.

The sequenced sample consisted of blood. J is TRBJ2-7 and V is TRBV20-1; 8 nucleotides line up with TRBD2. This TCR was sampled from a woman aged 45-60 years with Graves' hyperthyroidism that later progressed to Graves' ophthalmopathy. CDR3 DNA: TGCAGTGCCGCCGGGGGGGCTTTTACCTACGAGCAGTACTTC. Translation: CSAAGGAFTYEQYF.